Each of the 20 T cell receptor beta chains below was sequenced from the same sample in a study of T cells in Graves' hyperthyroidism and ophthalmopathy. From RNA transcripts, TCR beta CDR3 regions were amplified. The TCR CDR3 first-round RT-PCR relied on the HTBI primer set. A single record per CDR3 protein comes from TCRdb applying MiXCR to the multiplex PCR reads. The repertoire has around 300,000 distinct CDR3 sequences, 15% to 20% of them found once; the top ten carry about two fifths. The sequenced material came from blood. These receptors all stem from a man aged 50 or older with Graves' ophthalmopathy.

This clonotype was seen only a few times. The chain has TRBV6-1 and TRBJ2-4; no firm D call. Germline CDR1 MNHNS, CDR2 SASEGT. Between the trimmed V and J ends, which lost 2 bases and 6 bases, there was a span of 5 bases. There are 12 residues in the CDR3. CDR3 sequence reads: CASSEQGNIQYF. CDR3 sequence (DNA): TGTGCCAGCAGTGAACAAGGAAACATTCAGTACTTC.

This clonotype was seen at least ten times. DNA for the CDR3: TGTGCCAGCAGGCCTATCGGGACAGGGATGAACACTGAAGCTTTCTTT. Translated, it gives CASRPIGTGMNTEAFF. This chain links TRBV27 with TRBJ1-1; 9 bases align to TRBD1. CDR3 size: 16 residues. Unmatched junction bases numbered 8, after V lost 6 bases and J lost 0 bases. From germline, CDR1 is MNHEY and CDR2 SMNVEV (reference sequence).

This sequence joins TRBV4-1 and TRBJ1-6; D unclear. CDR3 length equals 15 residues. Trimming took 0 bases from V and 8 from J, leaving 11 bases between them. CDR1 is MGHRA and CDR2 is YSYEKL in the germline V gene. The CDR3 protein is CASSQDQLRDSPLHF. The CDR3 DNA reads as TGCGCCAGCAGCCAAGATCAGTTGAGGGATTCACCCCTCCACTTT.

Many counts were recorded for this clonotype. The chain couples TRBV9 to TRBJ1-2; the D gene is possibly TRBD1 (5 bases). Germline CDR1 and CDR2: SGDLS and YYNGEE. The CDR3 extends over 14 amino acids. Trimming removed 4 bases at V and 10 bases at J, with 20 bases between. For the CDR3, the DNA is TGTGCCAGCAGCCCTCCAGGACGGGGACGGGACTACACCTTC. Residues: CASSPPGRGRDYTF.

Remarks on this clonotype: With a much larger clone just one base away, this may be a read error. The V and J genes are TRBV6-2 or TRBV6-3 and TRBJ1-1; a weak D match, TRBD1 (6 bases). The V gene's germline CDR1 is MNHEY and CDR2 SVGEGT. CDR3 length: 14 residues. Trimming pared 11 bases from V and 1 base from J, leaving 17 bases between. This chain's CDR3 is CAGQIGQRNTEAFF. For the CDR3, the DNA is TGTGCCGGCCAGATCGGACAGAGGAACACTGAAGCTTTCTTT.

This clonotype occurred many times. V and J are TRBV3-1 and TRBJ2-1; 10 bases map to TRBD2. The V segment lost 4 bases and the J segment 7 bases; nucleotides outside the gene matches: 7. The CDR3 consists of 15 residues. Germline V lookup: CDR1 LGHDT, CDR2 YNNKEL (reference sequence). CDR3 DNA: TGTGCCAGCAGCCCCCTAGCGGGAGCGGAGAATGAGCAGTTCTTC. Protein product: CASSPLAGAENEQFF.

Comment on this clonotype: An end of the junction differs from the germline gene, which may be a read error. DNA for the CDR3: TGTGCCAGTAGCTTAGCCGGGACAGTATCCTACGAGCAGTACTTC. It encodes CASSLAGTVSYEQYF. The J gene is TRBJ2-7, the V gene TRBV7-9; 7 nucleotides agree with TRBD1. Germline assignment: CDR1 SEHNR and CDR2 FQNEAQ (reference sequence). This CDR3 region has 15 residues.

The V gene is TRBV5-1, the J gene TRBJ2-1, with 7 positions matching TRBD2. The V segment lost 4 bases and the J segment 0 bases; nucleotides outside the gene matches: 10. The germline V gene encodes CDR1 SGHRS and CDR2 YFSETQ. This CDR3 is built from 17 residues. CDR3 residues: CASSTLTGGSSYNEQFF. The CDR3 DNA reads TGCGCCAGCAGCACCCTAACGGGAGGATCCTCCTACAATGAGCAGTTCTTC.

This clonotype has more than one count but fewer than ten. CDR3 amino acids: CASSLRPAGELFF. The CDR3 DNA reads TGTGCCAGCAGTTTACGGCCGGCCGGGGAGCTGTTTTTT. The chain has TRBV28 and TRBJ2-2; the D is unclear. This CDR3 spans 13 amino acids. The ends were cut back, 2 bases at V and 6 bases at J, with 7 bases in the middle. Germline V gene lookup returns CDR1 MDHEN and CDR2 SYDVKM.

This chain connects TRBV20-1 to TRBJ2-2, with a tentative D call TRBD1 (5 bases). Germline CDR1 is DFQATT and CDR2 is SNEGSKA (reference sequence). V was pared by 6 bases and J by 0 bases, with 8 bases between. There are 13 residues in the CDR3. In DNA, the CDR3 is TGCAGTGCCCAGGGCCCGAACACCGGGGAGCTGTTTTTT. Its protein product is CSAQGPNTGELFF.

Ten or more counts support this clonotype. In DNA, the CDR3 is TGTGCCAGCGGGCCGGGAGGCCTGAGGGGCTACACCTTC. Translating it yields CASGPGGLRGYTF. The chain has TRBV27 and TRBJ1-2; D gene uncertain. CDR3 size: 13 residues. Trimming took 8 bases from V and 8 from J, leaving 18 bases between them. The germline V gene has CDR1 MNHEY and CDR2 SMNVEV (reference sequence).

CDR3 region: CASSEATRINNEQFF. The CDR3 DNA reads TGTGCCAGCAGTGAGGCGACTAGAATCAACAATGAGCAGTTCTTC. The chain couples TRBV2 to TRBJ2-1; TRBD2 might be the D (6 bases). This CDR3 has 15 amino acids. V was clipped by 3 bases and J by 5 bases, with 14 bases between them. CDR1 and CDR2 (germline): SNHLY, FYNNEI.

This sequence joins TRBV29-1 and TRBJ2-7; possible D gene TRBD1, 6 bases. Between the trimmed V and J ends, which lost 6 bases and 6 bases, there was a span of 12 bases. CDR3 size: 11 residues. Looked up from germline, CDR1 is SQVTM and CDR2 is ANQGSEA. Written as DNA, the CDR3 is TGCAGCGTCGGCAGGGGCCCCGAGCAGTACTTC. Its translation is CSVGRGPEQYF.

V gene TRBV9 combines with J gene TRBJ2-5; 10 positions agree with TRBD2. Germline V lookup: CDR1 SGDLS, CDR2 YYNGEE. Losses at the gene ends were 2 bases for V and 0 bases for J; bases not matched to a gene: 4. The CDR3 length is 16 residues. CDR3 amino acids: CASSVGLAGDQETQYF. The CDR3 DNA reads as TGTGCCAGCAGCGTGGGGCTAGCGGGGGACCAAGAGACCCAGTACTTC.

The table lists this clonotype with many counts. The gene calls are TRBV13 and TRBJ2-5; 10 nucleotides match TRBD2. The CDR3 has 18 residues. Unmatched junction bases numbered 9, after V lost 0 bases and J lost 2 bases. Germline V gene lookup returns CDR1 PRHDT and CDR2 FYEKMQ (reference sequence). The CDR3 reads CASSLGLSSGSVQETQYF. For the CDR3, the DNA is TGTGCCAGCAGCTTAGGGCTTTCTAGCGGGAGTGTACAAGAGACCCAGTACTTC.

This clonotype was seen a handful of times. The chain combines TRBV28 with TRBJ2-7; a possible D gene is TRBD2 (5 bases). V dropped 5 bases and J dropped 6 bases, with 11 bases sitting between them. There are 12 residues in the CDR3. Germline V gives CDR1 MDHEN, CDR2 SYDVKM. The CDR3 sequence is CASSLGLSEQYF. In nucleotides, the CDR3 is TGTGCCAGCAGTCTAGGACTTTCCGAGCAGTACTTC. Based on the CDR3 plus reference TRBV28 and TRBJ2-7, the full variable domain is DVKVTQSSRYLVKRTGEKVFLECVQDMDHENMFWYRQDPGLGLRLIYFSYDVKMKEKGDIPEGYSVSREKKERFSLILESASTNQTSMYLCASSLGLSEQYFGPGTRLTVT.

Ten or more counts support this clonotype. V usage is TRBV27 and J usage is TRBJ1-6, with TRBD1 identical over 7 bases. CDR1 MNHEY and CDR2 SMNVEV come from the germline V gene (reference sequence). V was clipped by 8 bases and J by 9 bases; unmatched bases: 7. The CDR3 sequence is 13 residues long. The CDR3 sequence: CASYRGIGSPLHF. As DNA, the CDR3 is TGTGCCAGCTACAGGGGAATAGGTTCACCCCTCCACTTT.

In DNA, the CDR3 is TGCAGTGCTTCCGACAGGGACCTCGTCTACGAGCAGTACTTC. Its protein is CSASDRDLVYEQYF. The genes are TRBV20-1 and TRBJ2-7; 7 bases line up with TRBD1. Germline CDR1 DFQATT, CDR2 SNEGSKA (reference sequence). Losses at the gene ends were 5 bases for V and 3 bases for J; bases not matched to a gene: 10. CDR3 length: 14 residues.

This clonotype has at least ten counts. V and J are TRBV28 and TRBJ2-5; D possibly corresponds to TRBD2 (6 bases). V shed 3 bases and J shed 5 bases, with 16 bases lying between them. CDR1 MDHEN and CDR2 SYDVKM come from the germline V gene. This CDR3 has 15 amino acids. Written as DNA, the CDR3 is TGTGCCAGCAGTTTCCTTGGGGCAGGAGGGGAGACCCAGTACTTC. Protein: CASSFLGAGGETQYF.

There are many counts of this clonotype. The CDR3 DNA reads as TGCGCCAGCAGCGACGGACTAGCGCCTTACAATGAGCAGTTCTTC. Translated: CASSDGLAPYNEQFF. The chain uses TRBV5-1 and TRBJ2-1; 9 bases agree with TRBD2. Germline V gene sequence: CDR1 SGHRS, CDR2 YFSETQ. V trimming: 4 bases; J trimming: 4 bases; junction bases outside the gene matches: 6. The CDR3 consists of 15 residues.